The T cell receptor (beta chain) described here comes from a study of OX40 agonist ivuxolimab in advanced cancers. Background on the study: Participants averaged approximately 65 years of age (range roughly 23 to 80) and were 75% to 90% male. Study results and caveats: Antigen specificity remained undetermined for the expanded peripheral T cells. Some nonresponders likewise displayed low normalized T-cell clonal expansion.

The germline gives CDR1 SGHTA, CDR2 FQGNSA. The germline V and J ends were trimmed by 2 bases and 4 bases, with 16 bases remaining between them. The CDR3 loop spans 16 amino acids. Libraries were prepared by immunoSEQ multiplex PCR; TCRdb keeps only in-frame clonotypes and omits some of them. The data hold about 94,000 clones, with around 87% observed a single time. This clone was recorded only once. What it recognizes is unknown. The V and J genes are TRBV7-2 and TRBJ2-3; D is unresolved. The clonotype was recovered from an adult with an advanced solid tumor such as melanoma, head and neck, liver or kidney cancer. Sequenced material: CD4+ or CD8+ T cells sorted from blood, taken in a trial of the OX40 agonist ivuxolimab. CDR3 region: CASSLQVSRRSDTQYF. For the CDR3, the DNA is TGTGCCAGCAGCTTACAAGTCTCCCGAAGGTCAGATACGCAGTATTTT. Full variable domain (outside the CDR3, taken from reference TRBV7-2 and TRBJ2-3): GAGVSQSPSNKVTEKGKDVELRCDPISGHTALYWYRQSLGQGLEFLIYFQGNSAPDKSGLPSDRFSAERTGGSVSTLTIQRTQQEDSAVYLCASSLQVSRRSDTQYFGPGTRLTVL.